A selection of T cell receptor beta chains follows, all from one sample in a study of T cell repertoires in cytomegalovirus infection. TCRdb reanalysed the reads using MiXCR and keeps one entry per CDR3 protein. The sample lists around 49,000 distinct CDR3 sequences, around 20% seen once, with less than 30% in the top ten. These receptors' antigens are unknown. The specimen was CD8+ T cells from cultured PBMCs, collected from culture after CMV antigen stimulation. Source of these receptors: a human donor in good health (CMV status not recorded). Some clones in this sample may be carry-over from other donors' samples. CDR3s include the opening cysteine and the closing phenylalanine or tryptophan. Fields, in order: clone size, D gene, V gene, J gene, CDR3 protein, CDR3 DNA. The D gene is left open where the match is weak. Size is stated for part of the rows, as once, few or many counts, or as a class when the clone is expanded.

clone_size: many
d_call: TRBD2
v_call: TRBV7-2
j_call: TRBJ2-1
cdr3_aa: CASSAGVTYNEQFF
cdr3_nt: TGTGCCAGCAGCGCGGGGGTTACCTACAATGAGCAGTTCTTC

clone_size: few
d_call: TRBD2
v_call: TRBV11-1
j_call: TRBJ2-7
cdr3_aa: CASSLGGGRTAYEQYF
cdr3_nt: TGTGCCAGCAGCTTAGGTGGCGGGAGGACAGCCTACGAGCAGTACTTC

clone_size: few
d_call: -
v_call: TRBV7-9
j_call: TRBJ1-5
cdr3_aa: CASSLGITGGNQPQHF
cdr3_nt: TGTGCCAGCAGCTTAGGAATAACCGGGGGTAATCAGCCCCAGCATTTT

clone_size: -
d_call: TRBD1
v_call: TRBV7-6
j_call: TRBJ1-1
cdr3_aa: CASSLGTGTEAFF
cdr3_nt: TGTGCCAGCAGCTTAGGGACAGGGACTGAAGCTTTCTTT

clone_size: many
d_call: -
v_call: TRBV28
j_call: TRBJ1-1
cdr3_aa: CAVVGAPFTEAFF
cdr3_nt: TGTGCCGTCGTGGGGGCTCCCTTCACTGAAGCTTTCTTT

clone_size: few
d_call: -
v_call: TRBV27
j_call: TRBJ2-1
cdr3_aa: CASSFEADNEQFF
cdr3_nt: TGTGCCAGCAGTTTTGAGGCCGACAATGAGCAGTTCTTC

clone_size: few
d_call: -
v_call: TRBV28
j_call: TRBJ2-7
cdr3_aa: CATSEGAYEQYF
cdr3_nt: TGTGCCACCTCCGAAGGGGCCTACGAGCAGTACTTC

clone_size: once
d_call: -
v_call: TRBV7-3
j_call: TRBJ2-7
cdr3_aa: CASSTNPGAQDEQYF
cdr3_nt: TGTGCCAGCAGCACAAATCCGGGGGCCCAAGATGAGCAGTACTTC

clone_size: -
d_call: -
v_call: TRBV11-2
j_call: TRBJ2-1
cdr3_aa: CASSQDRATEQFF
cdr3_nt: TGTGCCAGCAGCCAAGATCGAGCCACTGAGCAGTTCTTC

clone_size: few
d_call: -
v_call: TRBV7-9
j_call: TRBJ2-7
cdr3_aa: CASSPPRAPEQYF
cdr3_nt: TGTGCCAGCAGCCCTCCGAGGGCCCCCGAGCAGTACTTC

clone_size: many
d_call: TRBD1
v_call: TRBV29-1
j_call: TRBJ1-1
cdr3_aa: CSVEQSQGYTEAFF
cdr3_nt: TGCAGCGTTGAACAGTCACAGGGGTACACTGAAGCTTTCTTT

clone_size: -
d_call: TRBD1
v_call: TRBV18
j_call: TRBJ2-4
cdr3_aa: CASSPLGQEGKNSQYF
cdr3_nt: TGTGCCAGCTCACCACTGGGACAGGAAGGCAAAAACAGTCAGTACTTC

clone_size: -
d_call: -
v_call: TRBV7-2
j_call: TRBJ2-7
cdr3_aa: CASSSPHRSYEQYF
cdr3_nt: TGTGCCAGCAGCTCTCCCCACAGGTCCTACGAGCAGTACTTC

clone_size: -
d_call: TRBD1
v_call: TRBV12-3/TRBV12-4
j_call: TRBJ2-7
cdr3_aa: CASSFSRGYEQYF
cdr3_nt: TGTGCCAGCAGTTTCTCCAGGGGGTACGAGCAGTACTTC

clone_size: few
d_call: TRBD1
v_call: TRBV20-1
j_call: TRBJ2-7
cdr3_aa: CSATGTGTFYEQYF
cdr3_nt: TGCAGTGCTACCGGGACAGGGACCTTCTACGAGCAGTACTTC

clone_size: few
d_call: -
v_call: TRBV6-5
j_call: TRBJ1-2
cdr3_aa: CASSNRGTGYTF
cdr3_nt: TGTGCCAGCAGTAATCGAGGGACTGGCTACACCTTC

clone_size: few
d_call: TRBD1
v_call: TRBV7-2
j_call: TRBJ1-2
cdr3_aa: CASSPAGQGYGYTF
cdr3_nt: TGTGCCAGCAGCCCGGCCGGACAGGGGTATGGCTACACCTTC